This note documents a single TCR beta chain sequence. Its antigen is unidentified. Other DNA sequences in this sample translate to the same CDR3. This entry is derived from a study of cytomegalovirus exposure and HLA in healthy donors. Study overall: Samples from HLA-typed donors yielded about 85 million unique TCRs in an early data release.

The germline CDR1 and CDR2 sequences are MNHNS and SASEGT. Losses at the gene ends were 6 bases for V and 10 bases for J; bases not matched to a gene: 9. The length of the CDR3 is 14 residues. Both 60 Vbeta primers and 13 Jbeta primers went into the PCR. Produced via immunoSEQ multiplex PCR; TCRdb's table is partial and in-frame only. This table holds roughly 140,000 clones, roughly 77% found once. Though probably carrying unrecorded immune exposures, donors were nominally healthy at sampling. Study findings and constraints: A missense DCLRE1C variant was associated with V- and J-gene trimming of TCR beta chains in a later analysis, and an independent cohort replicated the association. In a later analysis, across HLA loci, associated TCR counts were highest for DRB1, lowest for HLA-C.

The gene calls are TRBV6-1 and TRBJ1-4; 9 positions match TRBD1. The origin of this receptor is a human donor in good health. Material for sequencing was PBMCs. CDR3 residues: CASSYGDREGKLFF. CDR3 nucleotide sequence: TGTGCCAGCAGCTACGGGGACAGGGAGGGAAAACTGTTTTTT.